This entry describes one T cell receptor beta chain. In the original processing: Scientists estimated how many nucleated cells there were by amplifying reference gene primers. Measured with immunoSEQ multiplex PCR; TCRdb has only the in-frame clones, and not every one. The D gene and trimming were derived from the DNA, and the V and J assignments and clone size from that table. The data hold roughly 140,000 clones, with roughly 79% observed a single time. This sample was included in a study of blood T cell repertoires in COVID-19. Study as a whole: Material from acute and convalescent COVID-19 was sourced from the United States, Italy and Spain. Sample material is recorded as cDNA or gDNA derived from T cells, B-cell-depleted T cells, or PBMCs.

CDR1 and CDR2 from the germline V gene are LNHDA and SQIVND (reference sequence). V dropped 2 bases and J dropped 3; count of bases not matched to a gene: 8. This CDR3 is built from 16 residues. The receptor comes from a human donor in a cohort sampled during active COVID-19. This sequence joins TRBV19 and TRBJ2-7; 9 bases agree with TRBD2. Sequencing used peripheral blood. In nucleotides, the CDR3 is TGTGCCAGTAGTATAAGCGTTAGCGGGAGTGGCTACGAGCAGTACTTC. Translating it yields CASSISVSGSGYEQYF.